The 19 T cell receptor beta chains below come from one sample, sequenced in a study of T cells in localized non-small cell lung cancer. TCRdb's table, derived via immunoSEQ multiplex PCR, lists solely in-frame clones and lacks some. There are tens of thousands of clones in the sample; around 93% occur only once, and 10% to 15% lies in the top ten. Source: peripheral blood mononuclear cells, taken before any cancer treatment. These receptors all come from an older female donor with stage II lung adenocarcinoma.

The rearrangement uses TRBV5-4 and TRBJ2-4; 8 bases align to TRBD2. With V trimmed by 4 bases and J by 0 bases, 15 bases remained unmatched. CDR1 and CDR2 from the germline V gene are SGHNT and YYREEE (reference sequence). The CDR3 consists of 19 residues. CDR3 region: CASSTQSGGGNLAKNIQYF. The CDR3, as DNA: TGTGCCAGCAGCACCCAGAGCGGGGGAGGGAATTTAGCCAAAAACATTCAGTACTTC. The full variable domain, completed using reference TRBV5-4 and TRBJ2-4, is ETGVTQSPTHLIKTRGQQVTLRCSSQSGHNTVSWYQQALGQGPQFIFQYYREEENGRGNFPPRFSGLQFPNYSSELNVNALELDDSALYLCASSTQSGGGNLAKNIQYFGAGTRLSVL.

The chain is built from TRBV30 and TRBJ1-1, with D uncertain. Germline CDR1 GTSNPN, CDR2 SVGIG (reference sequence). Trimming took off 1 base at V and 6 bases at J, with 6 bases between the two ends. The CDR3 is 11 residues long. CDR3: CAWSAAAEAFF. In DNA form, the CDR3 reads TGTGCCTGGAGTGCCGCCGCTGAAGCTTTCTTT. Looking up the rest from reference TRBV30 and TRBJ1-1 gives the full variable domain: SQTIHQWPATLVQPVGSPLSLECTVEGTSNPNLYWYRQAAGRGLQLLFYSVGIGQISSEVPQNLSASRPQDRQFILSSKKLLLSDSGFYLCAWSAAAEAFFGQGTRLTVV.

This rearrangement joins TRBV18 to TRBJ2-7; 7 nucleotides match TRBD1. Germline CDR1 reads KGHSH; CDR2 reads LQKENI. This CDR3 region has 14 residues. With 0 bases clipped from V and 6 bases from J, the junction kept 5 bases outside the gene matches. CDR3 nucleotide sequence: TGTGCCAGCTCACCACCAGGGGGCTACTCCGAGCAGTACTTC. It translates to CASSPPGGYSEQYF. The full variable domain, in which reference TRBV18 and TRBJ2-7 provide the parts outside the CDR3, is NAGVMQNPRHLVRRRGQEARLRCSPMKGHSHVYWYRQLPEEGLKFMVYLQKENIIDESGMPKERFSAEFPKEGPSILRIQQVVRGDSAAYFCASSPPGGYSEQYFGPGTRLTVT.

The CDR3: CARKFRDRGGNQPQHF. CDR3 nucleotide sequence: TGTGCCAGAAAATTCCGGGACAGGGGAGGCAATCAGCCCCAGCATTTT. This chain uses TRBV28 with TRBJ1-5, with 10 bases that match TRBD1. V shed 9 bases and J 2 bases; nucleotides not matched to a gene: 10. CDR3 size: 16 residues. Germline CDR1 reads MDHEN; CDR2 reads SYDVKM.

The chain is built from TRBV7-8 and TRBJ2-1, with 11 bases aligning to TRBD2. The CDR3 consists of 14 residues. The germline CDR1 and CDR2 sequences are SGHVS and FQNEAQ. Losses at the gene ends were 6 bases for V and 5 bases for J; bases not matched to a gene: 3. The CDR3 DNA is TGTGCCAGCAGTGGACTAGCGGGCGACAATGAGCAGTTCTTC. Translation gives CASSGLAGDNEQFF.

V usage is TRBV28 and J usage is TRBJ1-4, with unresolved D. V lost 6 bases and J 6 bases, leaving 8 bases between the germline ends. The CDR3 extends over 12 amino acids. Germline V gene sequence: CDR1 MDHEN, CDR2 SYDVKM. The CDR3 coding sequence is TGTGCCAGCAGGCTGGACGATGAAAAACTGTTTTTT. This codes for CASRLDDEKLFF.

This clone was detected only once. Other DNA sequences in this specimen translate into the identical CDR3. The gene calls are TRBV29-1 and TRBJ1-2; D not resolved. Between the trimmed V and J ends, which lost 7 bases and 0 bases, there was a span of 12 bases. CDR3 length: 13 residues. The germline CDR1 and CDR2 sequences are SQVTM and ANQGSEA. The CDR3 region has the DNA TGCAGCGGTCTTGGCACAGCTAACTATGGCTACACCTTC. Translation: CSGLGTANYGYTF.

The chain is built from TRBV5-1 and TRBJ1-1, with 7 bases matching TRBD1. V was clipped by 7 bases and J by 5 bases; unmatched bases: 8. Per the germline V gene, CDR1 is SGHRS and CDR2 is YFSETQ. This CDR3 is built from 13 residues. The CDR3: CASGDRAPTEAFF. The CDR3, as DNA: TGCGCCAGCGGTGACAGGGCTCCTACTGAAGCTTTCTTT.

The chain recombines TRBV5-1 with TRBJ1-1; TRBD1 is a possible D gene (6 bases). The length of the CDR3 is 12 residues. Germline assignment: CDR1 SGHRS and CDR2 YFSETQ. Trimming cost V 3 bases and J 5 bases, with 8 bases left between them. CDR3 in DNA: TGCGCCAGCAGCTACACAGGGACTGAAGCTTTCTTT. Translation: CASSYTGTEAFF.

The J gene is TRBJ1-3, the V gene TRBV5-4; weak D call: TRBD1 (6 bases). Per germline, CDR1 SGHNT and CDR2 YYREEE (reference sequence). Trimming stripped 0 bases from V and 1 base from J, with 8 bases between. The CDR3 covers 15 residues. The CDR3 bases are TGTGCCAGCAGCTTGGACAGGGCTTCTGGAAACACCATATATTTT. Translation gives CASSLDRASGNTIYF.

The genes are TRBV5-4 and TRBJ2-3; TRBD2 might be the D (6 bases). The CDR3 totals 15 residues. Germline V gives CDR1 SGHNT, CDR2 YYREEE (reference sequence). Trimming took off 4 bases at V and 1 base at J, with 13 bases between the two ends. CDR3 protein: CASSMEGLGTDTQYF. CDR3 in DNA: TGTGCCAGCAGCATGGAGGGGCTCGGCACAGATACGCAGTATTTT. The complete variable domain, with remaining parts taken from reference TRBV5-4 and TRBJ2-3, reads ETGVTQSPTHLIKTRGQQVTLRCSSQSGHNTVSWYQQALGQGPQFIFQYYREEENGRGNFPPRFSGLQFPNYSSELNVNALELDDSALYLCASSMEGLGTDTQYFGPGTRLTVL.

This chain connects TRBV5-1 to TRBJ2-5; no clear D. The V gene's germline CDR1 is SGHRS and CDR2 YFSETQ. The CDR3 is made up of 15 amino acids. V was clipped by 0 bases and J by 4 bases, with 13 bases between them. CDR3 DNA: TGCGCCAGCAGCTTGGCGCTGGAAACATTAGAGACCCAGTACTTC. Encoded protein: CASSLALETLETQYF.

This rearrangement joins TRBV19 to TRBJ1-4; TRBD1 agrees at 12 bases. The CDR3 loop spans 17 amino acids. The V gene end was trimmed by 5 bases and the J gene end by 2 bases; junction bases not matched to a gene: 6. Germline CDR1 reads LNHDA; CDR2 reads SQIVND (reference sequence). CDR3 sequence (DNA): TGTGCCAGTAGTTCAGGGACAGGGGGCGCGACTAATGAAAAACTGTTTTTT. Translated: CASSSGTGGATNEKLFF.

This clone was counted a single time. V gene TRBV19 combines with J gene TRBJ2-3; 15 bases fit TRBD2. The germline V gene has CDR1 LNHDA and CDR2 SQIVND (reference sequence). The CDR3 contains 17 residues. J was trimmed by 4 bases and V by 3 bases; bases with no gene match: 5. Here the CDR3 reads CASSIGLAGGLPDTQYF. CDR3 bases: TGTGCCAGTAGTATTGGACTAGCGGGAGGGCTACCAGATACGCAGTATTTT.

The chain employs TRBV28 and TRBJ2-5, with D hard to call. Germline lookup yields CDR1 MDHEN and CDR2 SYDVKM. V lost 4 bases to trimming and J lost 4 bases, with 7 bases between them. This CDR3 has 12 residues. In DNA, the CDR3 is TGTGCCAGCAGTTCCTTGCGAGAGACCCAGTACTTC. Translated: CASSSLRETQYF. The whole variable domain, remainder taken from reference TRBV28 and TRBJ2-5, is DVKVTQSSRYLVKRTGEKVFLECVQDMDHENMFWYRQDPGLGLRLIYFSYDVKMKEKGDIPEGYSVSREKKERFSLILESASTNQTSMYLCASSSLRETQYFGPGTRLLVL.

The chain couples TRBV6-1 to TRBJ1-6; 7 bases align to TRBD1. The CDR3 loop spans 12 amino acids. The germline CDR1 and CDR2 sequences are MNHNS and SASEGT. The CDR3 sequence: CAIDRANSPLHF. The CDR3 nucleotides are TGTGCGATAGACAGGGCTAATTCACCCCTCCACTTT.

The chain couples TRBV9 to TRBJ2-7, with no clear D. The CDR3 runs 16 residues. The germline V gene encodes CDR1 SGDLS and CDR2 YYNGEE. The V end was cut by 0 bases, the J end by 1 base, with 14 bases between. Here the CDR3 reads CASSVGGIADSYEQYF. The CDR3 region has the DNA TGTGCCAGCAGCGTAGGGGGAATAGCCGATTCCTACGAGCAGTACTTC.

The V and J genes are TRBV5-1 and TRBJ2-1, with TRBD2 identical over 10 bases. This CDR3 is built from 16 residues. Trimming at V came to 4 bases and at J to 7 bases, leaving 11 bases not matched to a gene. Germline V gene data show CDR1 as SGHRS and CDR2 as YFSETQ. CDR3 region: CASSVLLGLAKNEQFF. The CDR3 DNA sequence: TGCGCCAGCAGCGTCCTCTTGGGACTAGCGAAGAATGAGCAGTTCTTC.

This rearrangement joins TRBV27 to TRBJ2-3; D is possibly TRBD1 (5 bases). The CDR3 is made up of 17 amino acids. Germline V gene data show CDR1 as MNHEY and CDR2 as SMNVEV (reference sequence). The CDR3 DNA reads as TGTCGAACGCAGCCCTTCGTGGGGCCCTACGACGGAGATACGCAGTATTTT. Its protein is CRTQPFVGPYDGDTQYF.